This T cell receptor beta chain was sequenced during a study of shared clonotypes between healthy human individuals (TCRdb year 2020). About the full investigation: The cohort included a few men and a couple of women between 18 and 49 years of age. Blood TCR repertoires of 5 or 6 healthy adults were deeply sequenced to estimate repertoire size and the extent of clonotype sharing between individuals. For each donor, CD4 naive and CD4 memory were each given three plates, CD8 naive was given two plates, and CD8 memory was given one plate. To increase sequencing depth and limit assay-specific biases, TCR repertoire library preparation and sequencing were carried out by different laboratories using diverse techniques. Per donor, leukapheresis produced somewhere between about 0.85 and 8.9 billion PBMCs. The investigation overall reported the following: Clonotypes shared by all four sorted-subset donors showed higher generation probabilities than non-shared clonotypes. Pairwise subsampling led to the expectation that sequencing depth would affect the degree of clonotype sharing among donors. Rarefaction of sorted-subset datasets indicated incomplete sequencing despite the large sequencing depth. The small number of donors limited the genetic and exposure-history diversity represented. Naive subsets generally had larger estimated clonotype richness than memory subsets did. Sharing across several donors was observed for approximately 4.6% of naive CD4, over 3% of naive CD8, over 2% of memory CD4, and 0.4% of memory CD8 clonotypes. Sampling was restricted to blood, and TCR repertoires in tissue are likely to differ from TCR repertoires in blood.

Using the deep immunoSEQ assay, multiplex PCR amplified TCR CDR3 regions from genomic DNA. For each cell subset, the extracted genomic DNA was distributed evenly across all wells of several immunoSEQ 96-well plates, and each plate served as one replicate. Each replicate PCR for sorted subsets received around 210 ng genomic DNA, equal to roughly 30,000 T cell genomes. The purified libraries were quantified using a Qubit 3.0 fluorometer, sized with a Bioanalyzer 2100, and then quantified again using the KAPA Library Quantification kit. A separate single-read 150-cycle Illumina NextSeq 550 flow cell was used to sequence each immunoSEQ 96-well plate. In the paper's pipeline: The immunoSEQ output contained only junctional sequences without quality scores, so filtering could not match that applied to full-length reads. To assign V/J genes and CDR3, sequences were annotated against IMGT germline references using PyIR, a Python wrapper for IgBLAST v1.9. Reads were removed for weak V/J assignments (E-value above 1e-6), missing CDR3, stop codons, out-of-frame junctions, or ambiguous translated residues. V3J clonotypes were defined as sequences sharing the same inferred V gene, J gene, and CDR3 amino acid sequence. Percentage overlap between repertoires was calculated by dividing the number of shared unique clonotypes by the size of the smaller repertoire. RTK rarefaction, the Chao1 estimator, and Recon v2.1 estimates of unobserved clonotypes were used to assess repertoire richness. Generation probabilities were computed with OLGA for all TCRbeta clonotypes obtained by the gDNA method from a few donors. This is the immuneACCESS table as TCRdb keeps it, with only in-frame sequences that have V and J called. A part of the clones is gone; compared with another copy, unresolved V genes explain less than half, and the rest is unexplained. The V and J calls and clone size were taken over from that table, and D and trimming were inferred from the DNA. The sample table contains fewer than 3 million clones; only one count was recorded for roughly 92% of them. The ten largest make up 0.37% of the sample.

Sequences LNHNV (CDR1) and YYDKDF (CDR2) are obtained from the germline V gene (reference sequence). The cysteine opens and the phenylalanine closes a CDR3 of 15 amino acids. Just CDR3 DNA is preserved here, 45 bases in frame from base 1. V lost 4 bases and J lost 7 bases, and the count of bases not matched to a germline gene is 10. About this clone: The specificity of this receptor is unknown. Within one base of it there is no much larger clone, and no base qualities were kept.

The donors were healthy, HIV-negative adults with no recently reported acute infections or vaccinations. Only Caucasian adults living in Nashville, Tennessee, USA were represented among the donors. CD4+ T cells were enriched by magnetic negative selection, after which naive cells were positively selected on CD45RA and the negative fraction was taken as the memory subset. After blood collection by leukapheresis, PBMCs were isolated using Ficoll-Histopaque density gradient centrifugation and then cryopreserved in the vapor phase of liquid nitrogen. Analytical flow cytometry was used to check the purity and quantity of each magnetically sorted T cell population. Genomic DNA was isolated from every sorted fraction and measured by UV absorbance on a Nanodrop 2000c.

The sequencing input was naive CD4+ T cells from PBMCs. In light of the paper, this sample's cell subset or site label describes: CD45RA+ positively selected. Here the chain combines TRBV15 and TRBJ1-5, with 7 central nucleotides matching TRBD1. This TCR was recovered from a man between 18 and 29 years old in good health. Some clones in this sample may be carry-over from other donors' samples. The CDR3 reads CATSTDGQARQPQHF. The bases read TGTGCCACCAGCACCGACGGACAGGCGAGACAGCCCCAGCATTTT.